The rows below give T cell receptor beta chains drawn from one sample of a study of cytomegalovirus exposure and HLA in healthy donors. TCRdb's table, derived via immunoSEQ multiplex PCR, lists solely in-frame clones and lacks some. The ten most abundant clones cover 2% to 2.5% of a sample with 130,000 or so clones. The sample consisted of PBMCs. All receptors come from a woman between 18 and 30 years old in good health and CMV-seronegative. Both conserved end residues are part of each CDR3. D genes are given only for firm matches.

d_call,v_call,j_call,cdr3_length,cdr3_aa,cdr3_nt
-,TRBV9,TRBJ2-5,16,CASSTGGGRAQETQYF,TGTGCCAGCAGCACTGGAGGGGGGAGGGCTCAAGAGACCCAGTACTTC
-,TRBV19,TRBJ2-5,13,CASSTTAQETQYF,TGTGCCAGTAGTACGACAGCCCAGGAGACCCAGTACTTC
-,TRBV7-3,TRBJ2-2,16,CASSLSTGRFAGELFF,TGTGCCAGCAGCTTATCTACAGGACGCTTCGCCGGGGAGCTGTTTTTT
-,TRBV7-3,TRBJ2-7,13,CASSLNSAYEQYF,TGTGCCAGCAGCTTAAACAGTGCCTACGAGCAGTACTTC
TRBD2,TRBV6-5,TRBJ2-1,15,CASSYMLAGVHEQFF,TGTGCCAGCAGTTACATGTTAGCGGGAGTTCATGAGCAGTTCTTC
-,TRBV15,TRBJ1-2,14,CATSTTVGRGGYTF,TGTGCCACCAGCACAACTGTGGGTAGAGGTGGCTACACCTTC
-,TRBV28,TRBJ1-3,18,CAFRGLNRELRFGNTIYF,TGTGCCTTCCGAGGATTAAACAGGGAATTACGTTTTGGAAACACCATATATTTT
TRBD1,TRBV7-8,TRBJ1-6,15,CASSFGQVYNSPLHF,TGTGCCAGCAGCTTTGGACAGGTCTATAATTCACCCCTCCACTTT
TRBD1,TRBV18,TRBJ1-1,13,CASSRTGGFEAFF,TGTGCCAGCTCACGGACAGGGGGGTTTGAAGCTTTCTTT
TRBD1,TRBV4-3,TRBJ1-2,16,CASSQSFGQGASGYTF,TGCGCCAGCAGCCAATCCTTCGGACAGGGGGCCTCTGGCTACACCTTC
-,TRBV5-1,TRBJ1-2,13,CASTAGEYYGYTF,TGCGCCAGCACGGCAGGGGAATACTATGGCTACACCTTC
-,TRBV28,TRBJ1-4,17,CASSLGREGGMTKKLFF,TGTGCCAGCAGTTTAGGCAGGGAGGGAGGAATGACGAAAAAACTGTTTTTT
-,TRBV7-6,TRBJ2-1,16,CASSLVGGASYNEQFF,TGTGCCAGCAGCTTAGTAGGCGGGGCTTCCTACAATGAGCAGTTCTTC
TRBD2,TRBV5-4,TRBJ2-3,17,CASSLPGTSGSTDTQYF,TGTGCCAGCAGCTTACCAGGGACTAGCGGTAGCACAGATACGCAGTATTTT
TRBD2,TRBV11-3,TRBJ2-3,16,CASRTGTSWDTDTQYF,TGTGCCAGCAGGACCGGGACTAGTTGGGACACAGATACGCAGTATTTT
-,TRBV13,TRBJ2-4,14,CASSFSDAKNIQYF,TGTGCCAGCAGCTTTAGCGACGCCAAAAACATTCAGTACTTC
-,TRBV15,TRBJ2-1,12,CATSSTMSEQFF,TGTGCCACCAGCAGCACTATGAGTGAGCAGTTCTTC
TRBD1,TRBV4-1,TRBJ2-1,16,CASSQDPGQGTDEQFF,TGCGCCAGCAGCCAAGATCCGGGACAGGGTACAGATGAGCAGTTCTTC
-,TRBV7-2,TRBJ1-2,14,CASSLRATDYGYTF,TGTGCCAGCAGCTTACGTGCGACAGACTATGGCTACACCTTC
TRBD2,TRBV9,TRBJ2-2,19,CASSDPPTGTSSYTGELFF,TGTGCCAGCAGCGATCCCCCTACCGGGACTAGCTCTTACACCGGGGAGCTGTTTTTT
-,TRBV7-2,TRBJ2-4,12,CASSLDLGIQYF,TGTGCCAGCAGCTTAGATCTAGGCATTCAGTACTTC
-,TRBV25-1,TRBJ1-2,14,CASSDRRGSDGYTF,TGTGCCAGCAGTGACCGACGGGGGTCTGATGGCTACACCTTC
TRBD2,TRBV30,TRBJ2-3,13,CAGSSGSADTQYF,TGTGCCGGCAGCAGCGGGAGCGCAGATACGCAGTATTTT
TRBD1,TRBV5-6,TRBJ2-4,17,CASALSGQGRAKNIQYF,TGTGCCAGCGCCCTATCGGGACAGGGACGAGCCAAAAACATTCAGTACTTC
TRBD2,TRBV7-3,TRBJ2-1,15,CASSLWAGRDNEQFF,TGTGCCAGCAGCTTATGGGCCGGGAGGGACAATGAGCAGTTCTTC
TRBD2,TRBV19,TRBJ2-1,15,CASSTPGLALNEQFF,TGTGCCAGTAGTACTCCGGGACTAGCGCTCAATGAGCAGTTCTTC
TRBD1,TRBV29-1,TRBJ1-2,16,CSVGGGQGGRPYGYTF,TGCAGCGTGGGCGGGGGACAGGGGGGGAGACCCTATGGCTACACCTTC
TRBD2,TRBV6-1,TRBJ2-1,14,CASSGTSGANEQFF,TGTGCCAGCAGTGGGACTAGCGGGGCCAATGAGCAGTTCTTC
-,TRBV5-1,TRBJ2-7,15,CASSLAAGSSYEQYF,TGCGCCAGCAGCTTGGCGGCCGGGAGTTCCTACGAGCAGTACTTC
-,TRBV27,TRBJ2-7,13,CASSLGGGLEQYF,TGTGCCAGCAGTTTAGGGGGGGGGCTCGAGCAGTACTTC
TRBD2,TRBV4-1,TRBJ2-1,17,CASSQDQAGEGRNEQFF,TGCGCCAGCAGCCAAGATCAGGCGGGAGAAGGTAGAAATGAGCAGTTCTTC
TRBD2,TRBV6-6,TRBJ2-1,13,CASSYAGESGQFF,TGTGCCAGCAGTTATGCGGGAGAGAGTGGGCAGTTCTTC
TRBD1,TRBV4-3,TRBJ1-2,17,CASSQDRPPTGYYGYTF,TGCGCCAGCAGCCAAGATCGGCCACCGACAGGGTACTATGGCTACACCTTC
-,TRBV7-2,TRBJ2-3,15,CASSLGGEGGDTQYF,TGTGCCAGCAGCTTAGGGGGAGAGGGAGGAGATACGCAGTATTTT
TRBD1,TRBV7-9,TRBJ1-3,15,CASSSNRGSGNTIYF,TGTGCCAGCAGCTCTAACAGGGGCTCTGGAAACACCATATATTTT
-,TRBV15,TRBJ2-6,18,CATSSSPGEVSGANVLTF,TGTGCCACCAGCAGTTCTCCTGGAGAGGTATCTGGGGCCAACGTCCTGACTTTC
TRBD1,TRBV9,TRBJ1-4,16,CASSVATGQSNEKLFF,TGTGCCAGCAGCGTAGCTACGGGACAGAGTAATGAAAAACTGTTTTTT
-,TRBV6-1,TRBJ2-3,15,CASSALARLTDTQYF,TGTGCCAGCAGTGCCCTAGCTCGTCTAACAGATACGCAGTATTTT
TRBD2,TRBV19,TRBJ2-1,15,CASSTLLAGQGEQFF,TGTGCCAGTAGTACACTGCTAGCGGGACAAGGTGAGCAGTTCTTC
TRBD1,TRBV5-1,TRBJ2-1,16,CASSYSSGQGSMKQFF,TGCGCCAGCAGCTACTCGTCGGGACAGGGGTCAATGAAGCAGTTCTTC
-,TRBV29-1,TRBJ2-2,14,CSVEFPGSTGELFF,TGCAGCGTTGAGTTTCCGGGGTCCACCGGGGAGCTGTTTTTT
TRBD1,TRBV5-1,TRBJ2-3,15,CASSLGQGAKDTQYF,TGCGCCAGCAGCTTGGGTCAGGGGGCGAAAGATACGCAGTATTTT
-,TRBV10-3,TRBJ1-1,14,CAISEPTGQAEAFF,TGTGCCATCAGTGAGCCTACAGGGCAGGCTGAAGCTTTCTTT
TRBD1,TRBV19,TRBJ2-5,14,CASSLTGGGETQYF,TGTGCCAGTAGCCTCACAGGGGGCGGAGAGACCCAGTACTTC
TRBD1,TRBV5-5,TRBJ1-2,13,CASSFRGTYGYTF,TGTGCCAGCAGCTTCAGGGGGACCTATGGCTACACCTTC
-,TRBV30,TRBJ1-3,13,CAGRRVEGNTIYF,TGTGCCGGTCGCAGGGTTGAGGGAAACACCATATATTTT
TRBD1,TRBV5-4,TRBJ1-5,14,CASSPGQGGQPQHF,TGTGCCAGCAGCCCGGGACAGGGAGGTCAGCCCCAGCATTTT
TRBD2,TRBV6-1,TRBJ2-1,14,CASSPTSGINEQFF,TGTGCCAGCAGCCCGACTAGCGGGATCAATGAGCAGTTCTTC
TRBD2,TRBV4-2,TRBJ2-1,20,CASSQVGTSGSTFSYNEQFF,TGTGCCAGCAGCCAAGTTGGAACTAGCGGGAGTACGTTCTCCTACAATGAGCAGTTCTTC